The 8 T cell receptor beta chains presented below share a single source sample, sequenced in a study of shared clonotypes between healthy human individuals. Measured with immunoSEQ multiplex PCR; TCRdb has only the in-frame clones, and not every one. The data show around 940,000 clones, over 75% seen once. Source material: memory CD4+ T cells sorted from blood. Subset given: CD45RA-negative fraction. These TCRs come from a man aged 18 to 29 in good health.

As for this clone: Other DNA variants within this sample encode the same CDR3. The V gene is TRBV5-1, the J gene TRBJ1-5, with a weak D call TRBD1 (6 bases). V dropped 4 bases and J dropped 3 bases, with 11 bases sitting between them. The CDR3 length is 14 residues. Germline V gene data show CDR1 as SGHRS and CDR2 as YFSETQ. Written as DNA, the CDR3 is TGCGCCAGCAGCCCGACAGGTCCCAATCAGCCCCAGCATTTT. It specifies CASSPTGPNQPQHF.

The chain links TRBV28 to TRBJ1-5; perhaps TRBD1 as D (5 bases). CDR3 length: 16 residues. Germline values: CDR1 MDHEN, CDR2 SYDVKM. V was pared by 5 bases and J by 4 bases, with 18 bases between. DNA for the CDR3: TGTGCCAGCAGTCACCGCCGGGGGACCTTTAATCAGCCCCAGCATTTT. It codes for CASSHRRGTFNQPQHF.

The V gene is TRBV7-6, the J gene TRBJ2-1; tentative D call: TRBD2 (6 bases). CDR3 size: 15 residues. CDR1 is SGHVS, CDR2 FNYEAQ, per germline. Trimming removed 1 base from V and 7 bases from J, with 14 bases in between. The CDR3 spells CASSLGAGFANEQFF. CDR3 in DNA: TGTGCCAGCAGCTTAGGGGCGGGGTTCGCGAATGAGCAGTTCTTC. Complete variable domain (other parts from reference TRBV7-6 and TRBJ2-1): GAGVSQSPRYKVTKRGQDVALRCDPISGHVSLYWYRQALGQGPEFLTYFNYEAQQDKSGLPNDRFSAERPEGSISTLTIQRTEQRDSAMYRCASSLGAGFANEQFFGPGTRLTVL.

This chain joins TRBV25-1 and TRBJ1-1; a possible D gene is TRBD1 (6 bases). The CDR3 is 14 amino acids. Germline CDR1 and CDR2: MGHDK and SYGVNS. Trimming removed 5 bases at V and 5 bases at J, with 15 bases between. The chain's CDR3 is CASSREGGLTEAFF. As DNA, the CDR3 is TGTGCCAGCAGTAGAGAGGGGGGCTTGACTGAAGCTTTCTTT.

This chain links TRBV7-9 with TRBJ2-5; the D is unclear. V lost 1 base, J lost 1 base, and 10 bases lay in between. The CDR3 runs 15 residues. The germline V gene has CDR1 SEHNR and CDR2 FQNEAQ (reference sequence). Here the CDR3 reads CASSLGGLGQETQYF. Written as DNA, the CDR3 is TGTGCCAGCAGCTTAGGGGGTCTAGGCCAAGAGACCCAGTACTTC. The variable domain in full, with the rest retrieved from reference TRBV7-9 and TRBJ2-5, is DTGVSQNPRHKITKRGQNVTFRCDPISEHNRLYWYRQTLGQGPEFLTYFQNEAQLEKSRLLSDRFSAERPKGSFSTLEIQRTEQGDSAMYLCASSLGGLGQETQYFGPGTRLLVL.

The chain uses TRBV5-6 and TRBJ1-1; 8 bases are shared with TRBD1. The CDR3 is made up of 17 amino acids. CDR1 is SGHDT, CDR2 YYEEEE, per germline. The trim removed 2 bases at V and 0 bases at J, leaving 9 bases unmatched. CDR3 in amino acids: CASSFGTGFIVNTEAFF. CDR3 sequence (DNA): TGTGCCAGCAGCTTCGGGACAGGTTTTATCGTGAACACTGAAGCTTTCTTT.

J is TRBJ2-7 and V is TRBV29-1, with D perhaps TRBD2 (5 bases). CDR1 is SQVTM and CDR2 is ANQGSEA in the germline V gene. V was pared by 6 bases and J by 2 bases, with 17 bases between. The CDR3 extends over 14 amino acids. This chain's CDR3 is CSVRLDTGTYEQYF. CDR3 DNA sequence: TGCAGCGTCCGACTGGATACCGGGACCTACGAGCAGTACTTC.

The chain carries TRBV6-4 and TRBJ1-4, with D unclear. This CDR3 region has 14 residues. Per the germline V gene, CDR1 is MRHNA and CDR2 is SNTAGT. Trimming stripped 2 bases from V and 3 bases from J, with 7 bases between. The CDR3 sequence is CASSDTRANEKLFF. The CDR3 coding sequence is TGTGCCAGCAGTGACACTAGGGCTAATGAAAAACTGTTTTTT.